This T cell receptor gamma chain was observed in a study of γδ T cells in repeated Plasmodium falciparum infection. This clone showed up just a few times. The likely explanation is a read error, given a far larger clone one base away. The same CDR3 can be traced to other DNA sequences in this sample. Gammadelta T cells were flow-sorted from PBMC into Vgamma9/Vdelta2+ and Vdelta2-negative populations for bulk analysis. The CDR3 spans 17 residues. The V gene's germline CDR1 is GITISATS and CDR2 ISYDGTV (reference sequence). TCRdb re-processed the multiplex PCR reads using CATT. The data show 25,000 to 35,000 gamma-chain clones, more than 1.4% seen once.

The specimen was gamma-delta T cells from blood. The receptor's source is a pool of human donors (malaria-infected and uninfected, not separated). The chain uses TRGV9 and TRGJP. No J gene is reported in TCRdb; it was inferred here by comparing the DNA with germline. The CDR3 is CALWEVHGELGKKIKVF. The CDR3, as DNA: TGTGCCTTGTGGGAGGTGCATGGAGAGCTGGGCAAAAAAATCAAGGTATTT.